This TCR beta chain was documented in a study of shared clonotypes between healthy human individuals. CDR3 length: 16 residues. V lost 7 bases to trimming and J lost 0 bases, with 16 bases between them. The germline V gene has CDR1 LNHDA and CDR2 SQIVND (reference sequence). Study-level findings and limits: The diversity represented, both genetic and in exposure history, was limited by few donors.

The repertoire was sequenced with immunoSEQ multiplex PCR; TCRdb's copy has only in-frame clones and lacks some. The table has some 2,100,000 clones, roughly 91% seen once. CD45RO-negative CD8 cells positively selected for CCR7 made up the naive population, which excluded terminally differentiated effector memory CD45RA+ cells. Recent vaccinations or acute infections were absent in the healthy HIV-negative adult donors. In the case of this clone: Its antigen is not known.

Sequenced sample: naive CD8+ T cells from PBMCs. V is TRBV19 and J is TRBJ1-3; D uncertain. The receptor's source is a young man in good health. Some clones in this sample may be carry-over from other donors' samples. This chain's CDR3 is CASTVKLYDSGNTIYF. The CDR3 DNA sequence: TGTGCCAGTACCGTTAAGCTCTACGACTCTGGAAACACCATATATTTT.